This TCR beta chain was sequenced for a study of T cell responses to AZD1222 COVID-19 vaccine. Looking at the study overall: Pooling of second doses given at about 4 or about 12 weeks was done.

Assay used: immunoSEQ multiplex PCR; TCRdb lists only in-frame clones, some missing. The profile shows over 110,000 clones, around 93% of them singletons. CDR1 and CDR2 from the germline V gene are SGHTA and FQGTGA. V gave up 5 bases and J gave up 3 bases, with 8 bases separating them. The CDR3 covers 13 residues. The study, taken as a whole, reports: The study identified only six AZD1222 recipients as seropositive at baseline. Following two doses of AZD1222, Spike-specific TCR breadth and depth rose. Among the donors, most were white British and more were female, and clonal diversity was possibly underestimated.

In regard to this clone: Its antigen remains unidentified.

Sample: peripheral blood, taken on day 0 of AZD1222 vaccination. This clonotype was sampled from an adult in good health. J is TRBJ2-1 and V is TRBV7-3, with D unresolved. CDR3: CASSDRNYNEQFF. The DNA for the CDR3 is TGTGCCAGCAGCGACCGGAACTACAATGAGCAGTTCTTC. Based on the CDR3 plus reference TRBV7-3 and TRBJ2-1, the full variable domain is GAGVSQTPSNKVTEKGKYVELRCDPISGHTALYWYRQSLGQGPEFLIYFQGTGAADDSGLPNDRFFAVRPEGSVSTLKIQRTERGDSAVYLCASSDRNYNEQFFGPGTRLTVL.